The rows below give T cell receptor beta chains drawn from one sample of a study of CD8 T cells in ankylosing spondylitis. Via MiXCR, TCRdb re-called the 5' RACE reads, giving one row per CDR3 protein. The repertoire holds 380,000 or so distinct CDR3 sequences, with 20% to 25% as singletons. Input material: blood, either unsorted or a sorted T cell fraction (not recorded which). The receptors shown here come from a male donor with ankylosing spondylitis or in good health (not recorded which). CDR3s include the opening cysteine and the closing phenylalanine or tryptophan. The order of the fields is V gene, CDR3 protein.

TRBV6-1	CASRDRDPSYEQYF
TRBV7-9	CASIFVKGANEQFF
TRBV7-2	CASSLAGRGPPSTDTQYF
TRBV5-1	CASSLSGLTSSPDEQFF
TRBV27	CASSLSAGLAGVRPDTQYF
TRBV11-2	CASSLGLGNLYQETQYF
TRBV27	CASSPPPGTKYEQYF
TRBV2	CASSEALAANTGELFF
TRBV20-1	CSARPPWRGDTGELFF
TRBV9	CASSPGQGVNEQYF
TRBV3-1	CASSQEGYSTWFNEQFF
TRBV4-1	CASSQFGTTTDTQYF
TRBV4-2	CASSQEPRGETQYF
TRBV24-1	CATSDQATPYEQYF
TRBV4-1	CASSQEPGQGSGELFF
TRBV12-3/TRBV12-4	CASSQTGGFNEQFF
TRBV30	CAWSGTEETQYF
TRBV4-1	CASSQVDGISYEQYF
TRBV7-2	CASGSNEKLFF
TRBV5-1	CASSLAGIKKETQYF
TRBV10-1	CASSAGLPSNTGELFF
TRBV3-1	CASSPGPTGELFF
TRBV18	CASSPPWDPYEQYF
TRBV28	CASSLWRGTGEQYF
TRBV29-1	CSVHTVRTDTQYF
TRBV6-5	CASSYFTTAGQETQYF
TRBV3-1	CASSSLAGDRTDTQYF
TRBV5-1	CASSPDRANNEQFF
TRBV27	CASSLGGVGFYEQYF
TRBV29-1	CSVEEDRGDTGELFF
TRBV7-8	CASSLGQGLGNEQFF
TRBV20-1	CSAHRVGRSSYEQYF
TRBV12-3/TRBV12-4	CASSHGLTDTQYF
TRBV5-1	CASSYEPGQLYEQYF
TRBV5-4	CASSLGLAGGFEQFF
TRBV12-3/TRBV12-4	CASSWNQPQHF
TRBV6-5	CASSYWGESRDTQYF